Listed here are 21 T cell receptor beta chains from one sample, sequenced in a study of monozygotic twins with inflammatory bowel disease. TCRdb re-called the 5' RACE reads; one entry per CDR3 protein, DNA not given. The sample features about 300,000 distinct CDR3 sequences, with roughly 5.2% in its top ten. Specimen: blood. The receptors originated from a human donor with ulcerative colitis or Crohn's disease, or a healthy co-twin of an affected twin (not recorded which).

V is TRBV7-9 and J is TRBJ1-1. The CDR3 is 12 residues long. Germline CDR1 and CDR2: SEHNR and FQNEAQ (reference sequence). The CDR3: CASSFMNTEAFF.

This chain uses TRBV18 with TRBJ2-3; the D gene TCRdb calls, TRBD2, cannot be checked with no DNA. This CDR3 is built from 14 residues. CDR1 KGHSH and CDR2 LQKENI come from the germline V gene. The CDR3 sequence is CASSQVSGSDTQYF.

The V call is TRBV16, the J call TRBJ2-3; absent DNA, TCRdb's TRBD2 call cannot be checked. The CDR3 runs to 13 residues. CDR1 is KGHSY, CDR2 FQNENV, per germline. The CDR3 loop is CASSRAGVDTQYF.

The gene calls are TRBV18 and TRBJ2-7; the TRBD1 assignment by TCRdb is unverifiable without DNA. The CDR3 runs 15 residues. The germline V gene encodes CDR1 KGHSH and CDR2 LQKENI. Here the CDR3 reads CASSPSGTPYREQYF.

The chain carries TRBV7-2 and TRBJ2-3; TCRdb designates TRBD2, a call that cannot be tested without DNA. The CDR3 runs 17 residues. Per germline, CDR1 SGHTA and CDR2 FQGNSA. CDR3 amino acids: CASSSQLAVLSTDTQYF.

The CDR3 spells CASSDGLAGGDTDTQYF. This rearrangement joins TRBV2 to TRBJ2-3; TCRdb's D call of TRBD2 is untestable without DNA. Germline-derived CDR1 and CDR2 are SNHLY and FYNNEI. The CDR3 is 17 residues long.

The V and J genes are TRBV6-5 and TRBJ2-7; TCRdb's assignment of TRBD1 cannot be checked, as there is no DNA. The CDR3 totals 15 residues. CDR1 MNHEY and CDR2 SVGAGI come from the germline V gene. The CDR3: CASSSFGAGTYEQYF.

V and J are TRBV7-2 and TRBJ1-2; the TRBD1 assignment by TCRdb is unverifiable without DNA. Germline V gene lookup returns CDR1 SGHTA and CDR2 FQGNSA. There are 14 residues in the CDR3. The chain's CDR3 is CASRNPGVGSGYTF.

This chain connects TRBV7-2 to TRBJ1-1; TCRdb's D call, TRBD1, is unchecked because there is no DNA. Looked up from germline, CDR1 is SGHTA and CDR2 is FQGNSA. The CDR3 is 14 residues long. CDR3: CASSRDRGGTEAFF.

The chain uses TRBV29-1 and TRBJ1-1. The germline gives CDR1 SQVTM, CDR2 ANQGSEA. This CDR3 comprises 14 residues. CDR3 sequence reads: CSELRRGGNTEAFF. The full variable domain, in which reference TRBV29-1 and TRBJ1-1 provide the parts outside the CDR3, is SAVISQKPSRDICQRGTSLTIQCQVDSQVTMMFWYRQQPGQSLTLIATANQGSEATYESGFVIDKFPISRPNLTFSTLTVSNMSPEDSSIYLCSELRRGGNTEAFFGQGTRLTVV.

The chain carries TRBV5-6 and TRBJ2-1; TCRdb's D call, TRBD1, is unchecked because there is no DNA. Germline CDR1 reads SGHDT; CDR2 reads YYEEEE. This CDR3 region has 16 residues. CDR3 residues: CASSSHRGSSYNEQFF.

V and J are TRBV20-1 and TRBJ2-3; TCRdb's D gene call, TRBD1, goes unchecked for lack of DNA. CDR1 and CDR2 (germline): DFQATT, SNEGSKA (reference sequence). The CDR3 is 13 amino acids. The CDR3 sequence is CSATQGGTDTQYF.

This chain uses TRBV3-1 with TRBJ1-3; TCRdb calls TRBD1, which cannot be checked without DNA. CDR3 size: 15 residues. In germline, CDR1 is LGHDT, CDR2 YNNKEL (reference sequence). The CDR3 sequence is CASSFRQGEGNTIYF.

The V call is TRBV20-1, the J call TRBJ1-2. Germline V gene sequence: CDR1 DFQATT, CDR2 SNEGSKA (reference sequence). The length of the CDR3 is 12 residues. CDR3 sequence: CSARGGLYGYTF.

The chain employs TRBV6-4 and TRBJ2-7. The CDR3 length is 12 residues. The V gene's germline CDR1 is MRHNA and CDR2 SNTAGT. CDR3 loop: CASSDPADEQYF.

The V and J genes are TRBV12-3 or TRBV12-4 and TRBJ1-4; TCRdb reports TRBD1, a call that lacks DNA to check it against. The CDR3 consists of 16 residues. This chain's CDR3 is CASSSLPGQGAGKLFF.

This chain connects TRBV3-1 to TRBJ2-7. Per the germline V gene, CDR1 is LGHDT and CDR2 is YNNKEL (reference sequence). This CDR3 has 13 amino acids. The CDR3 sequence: CASSQTSSYEQYF.

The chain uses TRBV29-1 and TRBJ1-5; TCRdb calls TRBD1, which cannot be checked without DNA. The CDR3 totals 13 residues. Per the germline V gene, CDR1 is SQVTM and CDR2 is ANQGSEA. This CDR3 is CSALGTLGQPQHF.

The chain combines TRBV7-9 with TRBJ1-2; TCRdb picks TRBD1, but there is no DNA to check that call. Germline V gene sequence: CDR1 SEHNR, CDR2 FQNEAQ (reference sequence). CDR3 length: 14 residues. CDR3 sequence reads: CASSSRQGLNGYTF. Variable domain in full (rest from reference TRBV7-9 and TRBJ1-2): DTGVSQNPRHKITKRGQNVTFRCDPISEHNRLYWYRQTLGQGPEFLTYFQNEAQLEKSRLLSDRFSAERPKGSFSTLEIQRTEQGDSAMYLCASSSRQGLNGYTFGSGTRLTVV.

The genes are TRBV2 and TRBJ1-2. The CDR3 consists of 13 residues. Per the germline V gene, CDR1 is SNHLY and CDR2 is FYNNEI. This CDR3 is CASSVAVIYGYTF.

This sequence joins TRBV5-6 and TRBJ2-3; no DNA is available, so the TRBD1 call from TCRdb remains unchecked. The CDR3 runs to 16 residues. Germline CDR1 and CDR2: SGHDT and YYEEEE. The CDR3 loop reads CASSLGQGPLEDTQYF.